What follows are 19 T cell receptor beta chains derived from one specimen sequenced in a study of read filtering for tumor transcriptome and immune sequencing. The library was built from about 400 ng RNA with molecular barcoded adaptors for alpha/delta and beta/gamma chains. TCRdb used MiXCR to reprocess the reads, holding one entry per CDR3 protein. The sample contains more than 35,000 distinct CDR3 sequences, about 12% of which appear only once. Sample: a population of CD138-negative cells sorted from bone marrow. Every receptor here comes from a donor at least 40 years old with multiple myeloma.

In DNA form, the CDR3 reads TGTGCCAGCAGGACCTTAGCGGGACCCAATGAGCAGTTCTTC. Amino acid sequence: CASRTLAGPNEQFF. This chain connects TRBV6-1 to TRBJ2-1; TRBD2 matches 8 bases. Germline CDR1 MNHNS, CDR2 SASEGT. J gave up 6 bases and V 6 bases, and 7 bases lay outside the gene matches. The length of the CDR3 is 14 residues.

This clonotype ranks as medium-sized. The rearrangement links TRBV20-1 to TRBJ2-5; a weak D match, TRBD2 (5 bases). The CDR3 consists of 15 residues. Germline V gene data show CDR1 as DFQATT and CDR2 as SNEGSKA (reference sequence). Between the trimmed V and J ends, which lost 0 bases and 1 base, there was a span of 12 bases. The CDR3 here is CSARDLEGFQETQYF. The CDR3 DNA reads as TGCAGTGCTAGAGATCTTGAGGGTTTCCAAGAGACCCAGTACTTC.

This clonotype was observed at least ten times. This chain connects TRBV5-1 to TRBJ2-1, with D hard to call. The germline gives CDR1 SGHRS, CDR2 YFSETQ. This CDR3 has 15 residues. Trimming pared 0 bases from V and 0 bases from J, leaving 7 bases between. The CDR3: CASSLGPVSYNEQFF. CDR3 sequence (DNA): TGCGCCAGCAGCTTGGGTCCTGTCTCCTACAATGAGCAGTTCTTC.

This clonotype was found many times. The genes are TRBV10-3 and TRBJ2-3; possibly TRBD2 for D (5 bases). This CDR3 is built from 15 residues. V lost 3 bases and J lost 2, with 12 bases in between. Germline values: CDR1 ENHRY, CDR2 SYGVKD. Here the CDR3 reads CAISEGPSNTDTQYF. The CDR3, as DNA: TGTGCCATCAGTGAAGGGCCTAGCAACACAGATACGCAGTATTTT.

There are many counts of this clonotype. The V call is TRBV20-1, the J call TRBJ2-3, with 7 nucleotides matching TRBD1. The CDR3 sequence is 17 residues long. V was clipped by 3 bases and J by 3 bases; unmatched bases: 15. CDR1 is DFQATT, CDR2 SNEGSKA, per germline (reference sequence). The CDR3 nucleotides are TGCAGTGCTAGGGCCCCCCCCGGACAGGCGAAGACAGATACGCAGTATTTT. This gives the protein CSARAPPGQAKTDTQYF.

Ten or more counts support this clonotype. The chain employs TRBV7-2 and TRBJ2-3; D could derive from TRBD1 or TRBD2 (6 bases each). The V and J ends lost 6 bases and 4 bases respectively, with 17 bases between them. Germline lookup yields CDR1 SGHTA and CDR2 FQGNSA. The CDR3 has 15 amino acids. CDR3 loop: CASSLSGAGADTQYF. The CDR3 nucleotides read TGTGCCAGCAGTTTGTCGGGGGCCGGGGCAGATACGCAGTATTTT.

This clonotype was picked up many times. The chain joins TRBV7-9 to TRBJ2-1; D gene ambiguous. Germline-derived CDR1 and CDR2 are SEHNR and FQNEAQ (reference sequence). The V end lost 4 bases, the J end lost 10 bases, and 17 bases lay between the germline ends. This CDR3 comprises 14 residues. The DNA for the CDR3 is TGTGCCAGCAGCTCCCGGCCAAAAGAGGAGGAGCAGTTCTTC. Its translation is CASSSRPKEEEQFF.

This rearrangement joins TRBV7-9 to TRBJ2-5; no reliable D call. This CDR3 comprises 14 residues. In germline, CDR1 is SEHNR, CDR2 FQNEAQ (reference sequence). The V and J ends lost 1 base and 1 base respectively, with 7 bases between them. CDR3 bases: TGTGCCAGCAGCTTAGACGCCTTCCAAGAGACCCAGTACTTC. This encodes CASSLDAFQETQYF.

A note on this clonotype: This may come from a read error, since a much larger clone is one base off. The chain carries TRBV28 and TRBJ2-7; perhaps TRBD1 as D (6 bases). The CDR3 is 13 amino acids. Germline V CDR1 and CDR2: MDHEN, SYDVKM. This chain's CDR3 is CASSLPFGGERYF. Written as DNA, the CDR3 is TGTGCCAGCAGTCTACCCTTTGGGGGCGAGCGGTACTTC.

This clonotype came up many times. This chain links TRBV20-1 with TRBJ2-3; D is perhaps TRBD2 (7 bases). This CDR3 region has 15 residues. CDR1 is DFQATT and CDR2 is SNEGSKA in the germline V gene (reference sequence). The germline V and J ends were trimmed by 6 bases and 2 bases, with 18 bases remaining between them. CDR3 bases: TGCAGTGCCACCCGTGAGGGGGGGGCCACAGATACGCAGTATTTT. This translates into CSATREGGATDTQYF.

This clonotype was observed a handful of times. The chain couples TRBV20-1 to TRBJ2-5, with a weak D call TRBD2 (6 bases). The germline gives CDR1 DFQATT, CDR2 SNEGSKA (reference sequence). V was shortened by 1 base and J by 4 bases, with 13 bases between the two germline ends. CDR3 length: 14 residues. The CDR3 region has the DNA TGCAGTGCTAGAGGCCCGGGGGTGAGAGAGACCCAGTACTTC. Translating it yields CSARGPGVRETQYF.

On this clonotype: One end of the junction is discordant with germline, which a read error may explain. The chain links TRBV20-1 to TRBJ2-3; D remains ambiguous. Germline CDR1 is DFQATT and CDR2 is SNEGSKA (reference sequence). The CDR3 consists of 15 residues. CDR3 loop: CSAIRMATDTDTRYF. The DNA of the CDR3 is TGCAGTGCTATTAGAATGGCTACAGACACAGATACGCGGTATTTT.

The V and J genes are TRBV6-2 or TRBV6-3 and TRBJ1-1; D unclear. Deletions cut 11 bases from V and 3 bases from J, with 16 bases between. The CDR3 contains 13 residues. Germline V CDR1 and CDR2: MNHEY, SVGEGT. The chain's CDR3 is CAARTGGYTEAFF. CDR3 in DNA: TGTGCCGCGCGGACGGGTGGGTACACTGAAGCTTTCTTT.

This clonotype was observed at least ten times. This sequence joins TRBV12-3 or TRBV12-4 and TRBJ2-3; TRBD2 might be the D (6 bases). V was pared by 5 bases and J by 0 bases, with 15 bases between. CDR3 length equals 16 residues. The CDR3 loop reads CASSPGGGTSTDTQYF. The CDR3 DNA reads as TGTGCCAGCAGTCCCGGGGGTGGAACTAGCACAGATACGCAGTATTTT.

This clonotype came up many times. V usage is TRBV29-1 and J usage is TRBJ2-5; D not resolved. CDR1 SQVTM and CDR2 ANQGSEA come from the germline V gene. This CDR3 is 12 amino acids long. The V and J ends lost 2 bases and 2 bases respectively, with 6 bases between them. The CDR3 coding sequence is TGCAGCGTTGAAAAACAGCAAGAGACCCAGTACTTC. It specifies CSVEKQQETQYF.

This clonotype was recorded at least ten times. The chain couples TRBV20-1 to TRBJ1-5; weak D call: TRBD1 (5 bases). Germline V lookup: CDR1 DFQATT, CDR2 SNEGSKA (reference sequence). The CDR3 sequence is 13 residues long. The ends were cut back, 2 bases at V and 6 bases at J, with 11 bases in the middle. CDR3 in DNA: TGCAGTGCTAGACAGGGTCGGGGTCAGCCCCAGCATTTT. Amino acids: CSARQGRGQPQHF.

The sample holds many counts of this clonotype. V gene TRBV3-1 combines with J gene TRBJ2-3, with D maybe TRBD1 (6 bases). This CDR3 is 13 amino acids long. V gave up 11 bases and J gave up 2 bases, with 14 bases separating them. Germline V gene lookup returns CDR1 LGHDT and CDR2 YNNKEL (reference sequence). The CDR3 DNA is TGTGCCTCACAGGGTACCTTCACAGATACGCAGTATTTT. It is translated as CASQGTFTDTQYF.

On this clonotype itself: Because it lacks the conserved phenylalanine or tryptophan at the end, this CDR3 is likely a read error. The chain uses TRBV13 and TRBJ1-5, with 8 bases matching TRBD1. Germline lookup yields CDR1 PRHDT and CDR2 FYEKMQ (reference sequence). This CDR3 spans 13 amino acids. V was pared by 3 bases and J by 9 bases, with 4 bases of the junction left unmatched. CDR3 nucleotide sequence: TGTGCCAGCAGCTTCGGCAGGGGGCGGCCCCAGCATCTT. This gives the protein CASSFGRGRPQHL.

This clonotype is a singleton in its sample. This CDR3 fails to terminate in the conserved phenylalanine or tryptophan, so it likely reflects a read error. The CDR3: CASSLVSNEQFS. DNA for the CDR3: TGCGCCAGCAGCTTAGTAAGCAACGAGCAGTTCTCC. The chain links TRBV7-2 to TRBJ2-1; unclear D gene. CDR3 length equals 12 residues. CDR1 is SGHTA and CDR2 is FQGNSA in the germline V gene.